This T cell receptor beta chain was recorded in a study of OX40 agonist ivuxolimab in advanced cancers. For the study at large: The patients' treatment was ivuxolimab, an agonistic anti-OX40 (CD134) antibody. Partial responses were seen in three patients, one with hepatocellular carcinoma and two with cutaneous melanoma.

As concerns this clone: The antigen remains undetermined.

General study results and limits: Mean expanded clone counts were higher in CD8+ than CD4+ T cells. Partial responders at 0.1-3.0 mg/kg had among the lowest clonal expansion.

Generated by immunoSEQ multiplex PCR, the TCRdb table keeps only in-frame clones and is missing some. The sample lists 76,000 or so clones, around 90% occurring once. This material consisted of CD4+ or CD8+ T cells sorted from blood, taken in a trial of the OX40 agonist ivuxolimab. This TCR was recovered from an adult with an advanced solid tumor such as melanoma, head and neck, liver or kidney cancer.

DNA for the CDR3: TGTGCCAGCAGAGCTGGACTCAGCTCTGGAAACACCATATATTTT. Protein product: CASRAGLSSGNTIYF. The chain carries TRBV6-1 and TRBJ1-3; D unresolved. The germline V and J ends were trimmed by 6 bases and 0 bases, with 12 bases remaining between them. From germline, CDR1 is MNHNS and CDR2 SASEGT. CDR3 length equals 15 residues.